These 4 T cell receptor beta chains originate from one sample sequenced in a study of spatial heterogeneity in lung cancer. TCRdb re-called the 5' RACE reads through MiXCR, storing one row per CDR3 protein. The sample yields over 90,000 distinct CDR3 sequences, around 9% seen once. Time point of the sample: sample taken at primary tumor resection. Unsorted whole RNA of tumor, nontumor lung or frozen PBMC was sequenced. The sequenced sample was PBMCs, obtained at surgery. Every receptor here comes from a male donor with early-stage non-small cell lung cancer.

This clonotype was observed many times. This chain uses TRBV12-5 with TRBJ2-7; 10 bases agree with TRBD1. The length of the CDR3 is 18 residues. V lost 5 bases, J lost 5 bases, and 18 bases stayed unmatched. The germline CDR1 and CDR2 sequences are LGHNT and FRNRAP. CDR3 sequence (DNA): TGTGCTAGTGGTCCAGAAGGGTCCCGGGACAGGGGACACCACGAGCAGTACTTC. It yields the protein CASGPEGSRDRGHHEQYF.

There are many counts of this clonotype. V gene TRBV20-1 combines with J gene TRBJ2-4; D not certain. V lost 0 bases, J lost 5 bases, and 8 bases lay in between. CDR3 length: 13 amino acids. CDR1 DFQATT and CDR2 SNEGSKA come from the germline V gene (reference sequence). CDR3 DNA sequence: TGCAGTGCTAGAGATAACAGAGAAAACATTCAGTACTTC. Its translation: CSARDNRENIQYF.

This chain uses TRBV29-1 with TRBJ2-1, with 10 bases aligning to TRBD2. The CDR3 spans 14 residues. With V trimmed by 7 bases and J by 7 bases, 10 bases remained unmatched. CDR1 and CDR2 from the germline V gene are SQVTM and ANQGSEA. CDR3 protein: CSARDGSGRNEQFF. In DNA, the CDR3 is TGCAGCGCCCGAGACGGTAGCGGGAGGAATGAGCAGTTCTTC.

This clonotype was observed a few times. The chain is built from TRBV27 and TRBJ1-6; D remains ambiguous. From germline, CDR1 is MNHEY and CDR2 SMNVEV (reference sequence). With 3 bases removed from V and 0 bases from J, the gap between germline ends came to 6 bases. The CDR3 consists of 15 residues. As DNA, the CDR3 is TGTGCCAGCAGTTTGTCGAGCTCCTATAATTCACCCCTCCACTTT. It codes for CASSLSSSYNSPLHF.